These 16 T cell receptor beta chains were all obtained from the same sample, sequenced in a study of cytomegalovirus exposure and HLA in healthy donors. Both 60 Vbeta primers and 13 Jbeta primers went into the PCR. TCRdb keeps only in-frame clones here, not all; method: immunoSEQ multiplex PCR. The repertoire holds 100,000 to 150,000 clones, under 20% seen once, with about 3.1% in the top ten. The specimen sequenced was PBMCs. The receptors here all came from a female donor in good health and CMV-seropositive.

The V and J genes are TRBV19 and TRBJ2-7, with TRBD2 as a possible D gene (5 bases). The germline V and J ends were trimmed by 3 bases and 2 bases, with 11 bases remaining between them. Germline lookup yields CDR1 LNHDA and CDR2 SQIVND (reference sequence). The CDR3 length is 14 residues. The CDR3 region has the DNA TGTGCCAGTAGTATGGGAAGCGGCGCCTACGAGCAGTACTTC. It codes for CASSMGSGAYEQYF.

This clone occurred a few times. The rearrangement links TRBV5-6 to TRBJ1-1; D is possibly TRBD1 (6 bases). The CDR3 sequence is 14 residues long. Germline lookup yields CDR1 SGHDT and CDR2 YYEEEE. Deletions cut 0 bases from V and 5 bases from J, with 11 bases between. CDR3 protein: CASSLGGRGTEAFF. The CDR3 region has the DNA TGTGCCAGCAGCTTGGGGGGGCGAGGGACTGAAGCTTTCTTT.

This clone was seen more than once but under ten times. J is TRBJ2-7 and V is TRBV5-5; TRBD2 matches at 7 bases. Germline V gene sequence: CDR1 SGHKS, CDR2 YYEKEE (reference sequence). The ends lost 1 base at V and 2 bases at J; junction bases unmatched: 9. This CDR3 spans 16 amino acids. CDR3: CASSLTASGIAYEQYF. For the CDR3, the DNA is TGTGCCAGCAGCTTGACGGCTAGCGGTATTGCCTACGAGCAGTACTTC.

Concerning this clone: Relative to the germline gene, one junction end is altered; a read error may explain this. The chain employs TRBV6-6 and TRBJ1-2; D possibly corresponds to TRBD1 (6 bases). The CDR3 extends over 15 amino acids. CDR1 is MNHNY, CDR2 SVGAGI, per germline (reference sequence). DNA for the CDR3: TGCGCGCTATACGGGAAGGGACACTTTAACTATGGCTACACCTTC. This codes for CALYGKGHFNYGYTF.

The chain combines TRBV5-1 with TRBJ1-4; 8 bases map to TRBD1. The V segment lost 4 bases and the J segment 7 bases; nucleotides outside the gene matches: 3. The CDR3 covers 13 residues. CDR1 is SGHRS and CDR2 is YFSETQ in the germline V gene. The CDR3 here is CASSADRVEKLFF. CDR3 coding DNA: TGCGCCAGCAGCGCGGACAGGGTTGAAAAACTGTTTTTT.

This clone showed up just a few times. This chain uses TRBV5-6 with TRBJ1-2; TRBD1 matches 8 bases. V dropped 4 bases and J dropped 5; count of bases not matched to a gene: 7. The CDR3 spans 14 residues. Per the germline V gene, CDR1 is SGHDT and CDR2 is YYEEEE. The DNA of the CDR3 is TGTGCCAGCAGCACAGGACAGGGTCTGTATGGCTACACCTTC. Protein sequence: CASSTGQGLYGYTF.

This clone was counted a few times. The V gene is TRBV7-9, the J gene TRBJ1-4; 10 bases match TRBD1. After removal of 2 bases from V and 5 bases from J, the junction contained 8 bases not matched to a gene. The germline CDR1 and CDR2 sequences are SEHNR and FQNEAQ (reference sequence). This CDR3 contains 17 residues. This CDR3 reads CASSLPTAGQGNEKLFF. The CDR3 coding sequence is TGTGCCAGCAGCTTACCTACCGCGGGACAGGGGAATGAAAAACTGTTTTTT.

CDR3 DNA: TGCGCCAGCTCCAGGGGGGACAGTAGTATGAACACTGAAGCTTTCTTT. It specifies CASSRGDSSMNTEAFF. V and J are TRBV5-1 and TRBJ1-1; 7 bases align to TRBD1. The CDR3 has 16 amino acids. V shed 7 bases, J shed 0 bases, and the junction held 12 bases outside the gene matches. Germline V gene data show CDR1 as SGHRS and CDR2 as YFSETQ.

This clone was counted a few times. The J gene is TRBJ1-1, the V gene TRBV7-2; tentative D call: TRBD1 (5 bases). The CDR3 has 15 amino acids. The germline CDR1 and CDR2 sequences are SGHTA and FQGNSA. The V end was cut by 5 bases, the J end by 6 bases, with 19 bases between. The CDR3, as DNA: TGTGCCAGCAGCCGAAGCTACGCGGGGACCCCTGAAGCTTTCTTT. The encoded protein is CASSRSYAGTPEAFF.

The table lists this clone with a few counts. This rearrangement joins TRBV9 to TRBJ1-5, with D maybe TRBD1 (5 bases). The CDR3 extends over 15 amino acids. V shed 3 bases and J shed 0 bases, with 10 bases lying between them. CDR1 and CDR2 from the germline V gene are SGDLS and YYNGEE. The CDR3 region has the DNA TGTGCCAGCAGCGCCCAGGGCCATAGCAATCAGCCCCAGCATTTT. This codes for CASSAQGHSNQPQHF.

This clone was observed a handful of times. The chain has TRBV6-5 and TRBJ2-7; 8 bases are shared with TRBD2. Germline CDR1 reads MNHEY; CDR2 reads SVGAGI. The CDR3 has 15 residues. V was pared by 2 bases and J by 6 bases, with 9 bases of the junction left unmatched. The CDR3 loop reads CASSYLTRGGLEQYF. CDR3 DNA: TGTGCCAGCAGTTACCTGACACGGGGGGGTCTCGAGCAGTACTTC.

There are a few counts of this clone. The chain couples TRBV6-5 to TRBJ1-1; tentatively, D is TRBD1 (6 bases). Trimming cost V 5 bases and J 0 bases, with 10 bases left between them. Germline CDR1 reads MNHEY; CDR2 reads SVGAGI. The CDR3 extends over 14 amino acids. CDR3: CASSQYRVNTEAFF. The CDR3, as DNA: TGTGCCAGCAGTCAATACAGGGTGAACACTGAAGCTTTCTTT.

The rearrangement links TRBV28 to TRBJ2-7; 7 positions match TRBD2. Germline V gives CDR1 MDHEN, CDR2 SYDVKM. The CDR3 contains 15 residues. Unmatched junction bases numbered 8, after V lost 2 bases and J lost 4 bases. The CDR3 DNA sequence: TGTGCCAGCAGTTTAGGGGGGGTCACTATATACGAGCAGTACTTC. It specifies CASSLGGVTIYEQYF.

Comments on this clone: Compared with germline, one end of the junction differs, possibly owing to a read error. This chain uses TRBV7-9 with TRBJ1-5; 7 nucleotides line up with TRBD1. From germline, CDR1 is SEHNR and CDR2 FQNEAQ (reference sequence). The CDR3 length is 12 residues. Here the CDR3 reads CLYRGSHEPQHF. CDR3 sequence (DNA): TGCCTTTACAGGGGTTCTCATGAGCCCCAGCATTTT. The whole variable domain, remainder taken from reference TRBV7-9 and TRBJ1-5, is DTGVSQNPRHKITKRGQNVTFRCDPISEHNRLYWYRQTLGQGPEFLTYFQNEAQLEKSRLLSDRFSAERPKGSFSTLEIQRTEQGDSAMYLCLYRGSHEPQHFGDGTRLSIL.

The V call is TRBV2, the J call TRBJ2-3, with 11 bases fitting TRBD2. The CDR3 is 17 residues long. The V segment lost 0 bases and the J segment 7 bases; nucleotides outside the gene matches: 9. The germline CDR1 and CDR2 sequences are SNHLY and FYNNEI. Written as DNA, the CDR3 is TGTGCCAGCAGTGAAGCACGTGGAACTAGCGGGAGATATACGCAGTATTTT. It is translated as CASSEARGTSGRYTQYF.

This clone was seen a few times. The chain carries TRBV9 and TRBJ2-7; 7 nucleotides agree with TRBD2. The junction had 22 bases not matched to a gene; V was cut back by 3 bases and J by 4 bases. The CDR3 extends over 19 amino acids. Germline V gene sequence: CDR1 SGDLS, CDR2 YYNGEE. The DNA for the CDR3 is TGTGCCAGCAGCGCTCATAGCCACCATGGACTAGAAGGGGTATACGAGCAGTACTTC. The encoded protein is CASSAHSHHGLEGVYEQYF.